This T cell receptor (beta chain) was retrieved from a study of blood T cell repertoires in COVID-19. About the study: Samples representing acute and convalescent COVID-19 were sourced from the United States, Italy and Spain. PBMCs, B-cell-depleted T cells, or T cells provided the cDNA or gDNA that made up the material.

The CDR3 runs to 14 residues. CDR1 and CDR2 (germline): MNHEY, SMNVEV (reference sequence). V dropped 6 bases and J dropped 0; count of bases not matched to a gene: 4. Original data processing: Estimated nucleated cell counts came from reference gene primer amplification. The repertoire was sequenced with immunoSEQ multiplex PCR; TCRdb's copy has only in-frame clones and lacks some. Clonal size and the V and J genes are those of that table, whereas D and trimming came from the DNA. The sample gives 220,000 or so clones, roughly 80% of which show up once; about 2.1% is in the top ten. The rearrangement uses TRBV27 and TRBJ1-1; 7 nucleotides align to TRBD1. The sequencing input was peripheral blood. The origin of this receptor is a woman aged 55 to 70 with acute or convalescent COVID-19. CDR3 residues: CASSRDRVNTEAFF. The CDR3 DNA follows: TGTGCCAGCAGCCGCGACAGGGTGAACACTGAAGCTTTCTTT.